Below are 18 T cell receptor beta chains sequenced from a single sample in a study of CD8 T cells in ankylosing spondylitis. TCRdb reprocessed the 5' RACE reads with MiXCR, giving one entry per CDR3 protein. Of fewer than 500,000 distinct CDR3 sequences in the sample, roughly 27% were seen once. Antigen specificity for these receptors is unknown. Findings and limits, study-wide: Apparently characteristic of ankylosing spondylitis blood was a TCR beta motif (about eight highly homologous variants).

The sequenced sample was blood, either unsorted or a sorted T cell fraction (not recorded which). The origin of the receptors is a male donor with ankylosing spondylitis.

The chain combines TRBV20-1 with TRBJ2-7; TRBD2 aligns across 10 bases. Germline loops: CDR1 DFQATT, CDR2 SNEGSKA (reference sequence). V lost 4 bases and J lost 6; bases outside the gene matches: 12. This CDR3 comprises 15 residues. The CDR3 region has the DNA TGCAGTGCTACTAGCGGGAGAAGGAAGTTGGGCGAGCAGTACTTC. It translates to CSATSGRRKLGEQYF.

The chain carries TRBV29-1 and TRBJ2-5; D could derive from TRBD1 or TRBD2 (7 bases each). This CDR3 comprises 12 residues. Trimming removed 7 bases at V and 5 bases at J, with 14 bases between. From germline, CDR1 is SQVTM and CDR2 ANQGSEA. CDR3 sequence reads: CSGNRGGETQYF. Written as DNA, the CDR3 is TGCAGCGGCAACAGGGGAGGGGAGACCCAGTACTTC.

This clonotype was detected only a few times. This chain uses TRBV12-3 or TRBV12-4 with TRBJ2-2; the D is unclear. This CDR3 contains 13 residues. V was cut by 6 bases and J by 0 bases, with 5 bases left in between. Written as DNA, the CDR3 is TGTGCCAGCAGGAGCCCGAACACCGGGGAGCTGTTTTTT. This sequence encodes CASRSPNTGELFF.

This clonotype was seen more than once but under ten times. The rearrangement joins TRBV20-1 to TRBJ2-7; 7 nucleotides agree with TRBD2. In germline, CDR1 is DFQATT, CDR2 SNEGSKA (reference sequence). The ends lost 3 bases at V and 2 bases at J; junction bases unmatched: 4. This CDR3 contains 13 residues. The chain's CDR3 is CSARASGTYEQYF. The DNA for the CDR3 is TGCAGTGCTAGGGCTAGCGGTACCTACGAGCAGTACTTC.

The J gene is TRBJ2-5, the V gene TRBV7-2; 11 nucleotides line up with TRBD2. Trimming at V came to 4 bases and at J to 5 bases, leaving 6 bases not matched to a gene. Germline loops: CDR1 SGHTA, CDR2 FQGNSA. The CDR3 runs to 15 residues. CDR3 sequence reads: CASSYLAGGGETQYF. The CDR3, as DNA: TGTGCCAGCAGCTACCTAGCGGGAGGCGGGGAGACCCAGTACTTC.

V and J are TRBV5-1 and TRBJ2-1, with D perhaps TRBD2 (5 bases). This CDR3 spans 14 amino acids. Germline lookup yields CDR1 SGHRS and CDR2 YFSETQ. The V gene lost 2 bases and the J gene lost 7 bases, with 13 bases spanning the gap. Here the CDR3 reads CASSLRGIGNEQFF. The DNA of the CDR3 is TGCGCCAGCAGCTTAAGAGGGATAGGAAATGAGCAGTTCTTC.

This chain joins TRBV5-1 and TRBJ2-5; D is ambiguous. This CDR3 is built from 14 residues. V was shortened by 2 bases and J by 5 bases, with 13 bases between the two germline ends. Germline loops: CDR1 SGHRS, CDR2 YFSETQ. CDR3 in amino acids: CASSFIGADETQYF. CDR3 DNA: TGCGCCAGCAGCTTTATCGGCGCGGACGAGACCCAGTACTTC.

This clonotype was detected a few times. The gene calls are TRBV20-1 and TRBJ2-1; D not certain. Trimming took off 7 bases at V and 5 bases at J, with 9 bases between the two ends. The CDR3 is made up of 11 amino acids. Germline V lookup: CDR1 DFQATT, CDR2 SNEGSKA (reference sequence). CDR3 sequence (DNA): TGCAGTGAATTGGGTCACAATGAGCAGTTCTTC. Its protein product is CSELGHNEQFF.

The chain is built from TRBV5-1 and TRBJ2-7, with D possibly TRBD2 on 6 matching bases. The germline V gene encodes CDR1 SGHRS and CDR2 YFSETQ. This CDR3 is 15 amino acids long. The V end lost 1 base, the J end lost 3 bases, and 14 bases lay between the germline ends. CDR3 region: CASSLNAGPLYEQYF. The CDR3 DNA reads TGCGCCAGCAGCTTGAATGCGGGGCCCCTCTACGAGCAGTACTTC.

The chain joins TRBV19 to TRBJ1-3, with a possible D match to TRBD1 (5 bases). Trimming took 6 bases from V and 0 from J, leaving 15 bases between them. Germline assignment: CDR1 LNHDA and CDR2 SQIVND (reference sequence). This CDR3 spans 16 amino acids. In DNA form, the CDR3 reads TGTGCCAGTAGGAATCGACGACAGAGCTCTGGAAACACCATATATTTT. It encodes CASRNRRQSSGNTIYF. Using reference TRBV19 and TRBJ1-3 for the parts outside the CDR3, the full variable domain is DGGITQSPKYLFRKEGQNVTLSCEQNLNHDAMYWYRQDPGQGLRLIYYSQIVNDFQKGDIAEGYSVSREKKESFPLTVTSAQKNPTAFYLCASRNRRQSSGNTIYFGEGSWLTVV.

This clonotype was observed many times. The chain combines TRBV29-1 with TRBJ2-3, with D unresolved. There are 11 residues in the CDR3. Germline V gene data show CDR1 as SQVTM and CDR2 as ANQGSEA. V was shortened by 3 bases and J by 6 bases, with 7 bases between the two germline ends. CDR3 nucleotides: TGCAGCGTTGAGGCGGCGGATACGCAGTATTTT. Translation: CSVEAADTQYF.

With regard to this clonotype: This may be a read error, as it is one base from a much larger clone. The chain uses TRBV12-3 or TRBV12-4 and TRBJ1-5; 10 positions match TRBD1. The CDR3 runs to 19 residues. CDR3 DNA: TGTGCCAGCACCGTTTATCCTGACAGGGGGCTTGGTAGCAATCAGCCCCAGCTTTTT. Translating gives CASTVYPDRGLGSNQPQLF.

The chain joins TRBV6-5 to TRBJ1-6, with 9 bases aligning to TRBD1. CDR3 size: 15 residues. Germline values: CDR1 MNHEY, CDR2 SVGAGI. V was clipped by 4 bases and J by 7 bases; unmatched bases: 5. The CDR3 DNA follows: TGTGCCAGCAGTTGGGACAGGGCTTTGAATTCACCCCTCCACTTT. Amino acid sequence: CASSWDRALNSPLHF.

V and J are TRBV7-2 and TRBJ2-3, with no clear D. The V and J ends lost 0 bases and 9 bases respectively, with 13 bases between them. The germline V gene has CDR1 SGHTA and CDR2 FQGNSA. The CDR3 loop spans 14 amino acids. The CDR3 sequence is CASSLAVPSGTQYF. CDR3 DNA sequence: TGTGCCAGCAGCTTAGCGGTTCCCTCTGGCACGCAGTATTTT.

The V call is TRBV5-6, the J call TRBJ2-6, with a weak D call TRBD2 (5 bases). The CDR3 loop spans 15 amino acids. CDR1 SGHDT and CDR2 YYEEEE come from the germline V gene. Trimming shortened V by 7 bases and J by 4 bases, and 15 bases separated the two germline ends. CDR3 in DNA: TGTGCCAGCTCTGAGGGCCCCCGGGGGGCCAACGTCCTGACTTTC. This gives the protein CASSEGPRGANVLTF.

This clonotype was seen more than once but under ten times. A junction boundary mismatches the germline segment, possibly from a read error. The rearrangement uses TRBV3-1 and TRBJ1-3; 7 bases fit TRBD1. This CDR3 spans 14 amino acids. CDR1 and CDR2 (germline): LGHDT, YNNKEL (reference sequence). This CDR3 is CASSHRKTGEGEAF. The DNA for the CDR3 is TGTGCCAGCAGCCATCGCAAAACAGGGGAGGGTGAAGCTTTT.

This chain connects TRBV2 to TRBJ2-2; 8 positions match TRBD2. The length of the CDR3 is 14 residues. Germline-derived CDR1 and CDR2 are SNHLY and FYNNEI. The V and J ends lost 6 bases and 8 bases, in that order; junction bases with no gene match: 8. The DNA for the CDR3 is TGTGCCAGCAGCCCGGCGATAGCGGGAGGGGAGCTGTTTTTT. It translates to CASSPAIAGGELFF.

The gene calls are TRBV10-3 and TRBJ2-1; 9 nucleotides align to TRBD2. CDR1 ENHRY and CDR2 SYGVKD come from the germline V gene. J gave up 0 bases and V 6 bases, and 15 bases lay outside the gene matches. CDR3 length equals 19 residues. The CDR3 sequence: CAISTVVAGVSISYNEQFF. For the CDR3, the DNA is TGTGCCATCAGCACCGTTGTAGCGGGAGTATCTATCTCCTACAATGAGCAGTTCTTC.